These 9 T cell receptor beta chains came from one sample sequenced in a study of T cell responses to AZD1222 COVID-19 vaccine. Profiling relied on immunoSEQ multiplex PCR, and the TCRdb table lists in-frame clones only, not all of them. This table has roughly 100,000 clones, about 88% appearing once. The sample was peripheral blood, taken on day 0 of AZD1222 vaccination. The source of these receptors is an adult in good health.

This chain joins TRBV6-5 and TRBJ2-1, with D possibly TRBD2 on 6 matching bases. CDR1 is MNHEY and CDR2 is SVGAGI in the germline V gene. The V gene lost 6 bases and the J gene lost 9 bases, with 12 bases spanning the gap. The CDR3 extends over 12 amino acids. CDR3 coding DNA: TGTGCCAGCAGCCCGAACGGGGGTGAGCAGTTCTTC. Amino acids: CASSPNGGEQFF.

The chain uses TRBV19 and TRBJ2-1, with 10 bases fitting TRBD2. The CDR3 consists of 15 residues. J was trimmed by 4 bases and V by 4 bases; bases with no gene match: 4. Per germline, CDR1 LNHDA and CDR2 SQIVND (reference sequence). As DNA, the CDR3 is TGTGCCAGTAGTAAGGGGACTAGCGCGTACAATGAGCAGTTCTTC. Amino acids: CASSKGTSAYNEQFF.

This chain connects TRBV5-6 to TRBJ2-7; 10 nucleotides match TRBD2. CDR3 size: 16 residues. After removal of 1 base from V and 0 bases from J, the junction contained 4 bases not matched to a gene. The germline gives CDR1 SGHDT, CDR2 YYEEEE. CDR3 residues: CASSLNGLADSYEQYF. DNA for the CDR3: TGTGCCAGCAGCTTGAATGGACTAGCGGACTCCTACGAGCAGTACTTC.

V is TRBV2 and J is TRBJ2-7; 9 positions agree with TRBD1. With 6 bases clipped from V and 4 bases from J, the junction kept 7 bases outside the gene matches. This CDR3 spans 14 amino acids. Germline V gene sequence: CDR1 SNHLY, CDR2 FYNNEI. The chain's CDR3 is CASSEQGARYEQYF. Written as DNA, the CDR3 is TGTGCCAGCAGCGAACAGGGGGCGCGATACGAGCAGTACTTC.

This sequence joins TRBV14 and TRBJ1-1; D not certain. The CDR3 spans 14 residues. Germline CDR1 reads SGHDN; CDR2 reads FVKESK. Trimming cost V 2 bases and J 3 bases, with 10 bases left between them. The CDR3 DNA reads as TGTGCCAGCAGCCAATCCGCAGGCTACACTGAAGCTTTCTTT. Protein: CASSQSAGYTEAFF.

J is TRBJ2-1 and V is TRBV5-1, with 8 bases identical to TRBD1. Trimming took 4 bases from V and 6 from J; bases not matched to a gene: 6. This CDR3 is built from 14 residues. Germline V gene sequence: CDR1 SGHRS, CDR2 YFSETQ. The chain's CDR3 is CASSPQGAGNEQFF. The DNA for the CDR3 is TGCGCCAGCAGCCCGCAGGGGGCGGGCAATGAGCAGTTCTTC.

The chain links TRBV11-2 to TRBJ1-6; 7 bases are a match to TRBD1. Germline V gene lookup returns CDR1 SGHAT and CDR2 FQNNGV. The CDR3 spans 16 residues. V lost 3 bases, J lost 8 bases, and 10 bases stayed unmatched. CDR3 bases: TGTGCCAGCAGCTTGACCCCGACAGGGAGGCATTCACCCCTCCACTTT. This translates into CASSLTPTGRHSPLHF.

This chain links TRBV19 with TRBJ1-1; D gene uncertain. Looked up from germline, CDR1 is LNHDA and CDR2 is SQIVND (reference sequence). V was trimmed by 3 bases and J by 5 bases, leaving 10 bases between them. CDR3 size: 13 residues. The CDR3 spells CASSISRRTEAFF. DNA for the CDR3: TGTGCCAGTAGTATCTCGAGGAGGACTGAAGCTTTCTTT.

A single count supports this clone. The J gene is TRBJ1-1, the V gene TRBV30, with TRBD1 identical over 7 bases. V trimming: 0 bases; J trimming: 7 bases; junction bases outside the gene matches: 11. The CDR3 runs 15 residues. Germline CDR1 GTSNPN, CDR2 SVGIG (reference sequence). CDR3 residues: CAWSVPQGVIVEAFF. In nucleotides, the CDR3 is TGTGCCTGGAGTGTACCCCAGGGGGTGATTGTTGAAGCTTTCTTT.